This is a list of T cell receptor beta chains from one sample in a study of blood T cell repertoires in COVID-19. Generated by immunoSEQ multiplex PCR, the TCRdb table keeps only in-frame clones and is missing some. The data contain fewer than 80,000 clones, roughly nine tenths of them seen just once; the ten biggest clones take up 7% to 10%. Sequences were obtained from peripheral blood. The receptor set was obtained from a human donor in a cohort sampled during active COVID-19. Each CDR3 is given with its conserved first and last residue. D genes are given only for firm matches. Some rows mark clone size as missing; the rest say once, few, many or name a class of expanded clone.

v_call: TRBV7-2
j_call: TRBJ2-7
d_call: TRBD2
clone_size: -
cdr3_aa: CASSPWGGGPYEQYF
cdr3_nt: TGTGCCAGCAGCCCCTGGGGGGGAGGGCCCTACGAGCAGTACTTC

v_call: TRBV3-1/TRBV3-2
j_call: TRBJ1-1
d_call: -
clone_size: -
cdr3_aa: CASSQATVATEAFF
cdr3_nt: TGTGCCAGCAGCCAAGCGACAGTTGCCACTGAAGCTTTCTTT

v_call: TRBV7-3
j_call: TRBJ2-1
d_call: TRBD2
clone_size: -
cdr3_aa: CASSVGGANYNEQFF
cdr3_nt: TGTGCCAGCAGCGTCGGGGGGGCCAACTACAATGAGCAGTTCTTC

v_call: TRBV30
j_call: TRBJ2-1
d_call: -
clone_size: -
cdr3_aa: CAWSVQVYNEQFF
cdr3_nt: TGTGCCTGGAGTGTACAGGTCTACAATGAGCAGTTCTTC

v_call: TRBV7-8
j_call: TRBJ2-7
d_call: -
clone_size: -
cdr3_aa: CASSSIASEQYF
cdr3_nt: TGTGCCAGCAGCTCGATAGCTAGCGAGCAGTACTTC

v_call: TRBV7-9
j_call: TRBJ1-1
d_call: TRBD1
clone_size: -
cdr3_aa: CASSLKGAGNTEAFF
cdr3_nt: TGTGCCAGCAGCTTAAAGGGGGCGGGAAACACTGAAGCTTTCTTT

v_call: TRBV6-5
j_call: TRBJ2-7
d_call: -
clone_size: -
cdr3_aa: CASGRVDEQYF
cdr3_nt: TGTGCCAGCGGGCGGGTAGACGAGCAGTACTTC

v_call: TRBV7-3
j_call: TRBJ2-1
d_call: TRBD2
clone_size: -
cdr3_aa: CASSSVTSGYNEQFF
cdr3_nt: TGTGCCAGCAGCTCAGTGACTAGCGGGTACAATGAGCAGTTCTTC

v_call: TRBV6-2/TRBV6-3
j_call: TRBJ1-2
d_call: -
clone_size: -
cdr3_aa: CASSYSGQLYGYTF
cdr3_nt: TGTGCCAGCAGTTATTCGGGACAACTCTATGGCTACACCTTC

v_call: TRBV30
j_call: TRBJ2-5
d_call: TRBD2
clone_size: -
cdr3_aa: CAWRLAGSETQYF
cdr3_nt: TGTGCCTGGAGGTTAGCGGGAAGCGAGACCCAGTACTTC

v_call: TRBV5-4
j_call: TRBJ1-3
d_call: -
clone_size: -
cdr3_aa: CASSFDATPGNTIYF
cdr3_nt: TGTGCCAGCAGCTTCGACGCGACTCCAGGAAACACCATATATTTT

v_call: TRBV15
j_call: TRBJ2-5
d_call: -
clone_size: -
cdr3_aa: CATSRDTGAGETQYF
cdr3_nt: TGTGCCACCAGCAGAGATACAGGGGCGGGGGAGACCCAGTACTTC

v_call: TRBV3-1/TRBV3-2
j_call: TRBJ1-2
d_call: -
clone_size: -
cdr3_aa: CASSPRGIDYGYTF
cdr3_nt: TGTGCCAGCAGCCCCAGGGGAATCGACTATGGCTACACCTTC

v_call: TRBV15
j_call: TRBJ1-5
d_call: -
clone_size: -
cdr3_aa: CATSRERASNQPQHF
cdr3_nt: TGTGCCACCAGCAGAGAGAGGGCCAGCAATCAGCCCCAGCATTTT

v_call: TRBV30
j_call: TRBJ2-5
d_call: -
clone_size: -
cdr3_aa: CAWSVLILQGIETQYF
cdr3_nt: TGTGCCTGGAGTGTACTGATTCTCCAGGGAATAGAGACCCAGTACTTC

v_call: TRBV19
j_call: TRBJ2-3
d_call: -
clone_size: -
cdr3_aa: CASSIPGEGSTDTQYF
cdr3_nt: TGTGCCAGTAGTATCCCCGGGGAAGGTAGCACAGATACGCAGTATTTT

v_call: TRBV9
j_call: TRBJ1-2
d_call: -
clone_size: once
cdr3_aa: CASSAPPEGIYGYTF
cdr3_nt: TGTGCCAGCAGCGCCCCCCCGGAGGGTATATATGGCTACACCTTC

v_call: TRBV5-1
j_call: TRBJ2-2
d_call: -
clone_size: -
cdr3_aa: CASSLTGNTGELFF
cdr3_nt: TGCGCCAGCAGCTTGACAGGGAACACCGGGGAGCTGTTTTTT